The rows below give T cell receptor beta chains drawn from one sample of a study of blood T cell repertoires in COVID-19. Repertoires were generated with immunoSEQ multiplex PCR, while TCRdb's copy carries only in-frame clones and drops some. The sample records 74,000 or so clones, 75% to 90% being singletons. The specimen was peripheral blood. The receptors here all came from a human donor in a cohort sampled during active COVID-19. Each CDR3 is given with its conserved first and last residue. Each record gives: J gene, V gene, CDR3 protein.

J gene: TRBJ2-3
V gene: TRBV5-4
CDR3 protein: CASTLAGVRGTDTQYF

J gene: TRBJ2-2
V gene: TRBV5-4
CDR3 protein: CASSLPSDRTGELFF

J gene: TRBJ1-4
V gene: TRBV27
CDR3 protein: CASSLLAVNEKLFF

J gene: TRBJ2-7
V gene: TRBV11-3
CDR3 protein: CASSLRGGYEQYF

J gene: TRBJ2-1
V gene: TRBV20-1
CDR3 protein: CSAIDNLRSYNEQFF

J gene: TRBJ1-5
V gene: TRBV3-1/TRBV3-2
CDR3 protein: CASSQGQLGNQPQHF

J gene: TRBJ2-3
V gene: TRBV9
CDR3 protein: CASSPGVRLGDTQYF

J gene: TRBJ2-7
V gene: TRBV18
CDR3 protein: CASSLEASGRYEQYF

J gene: TRBJ1-5
V gene: TRBV7-9
CDR3 protein: CAGNRDREGFRSNQPQHF

J gene: TRBJ1-5
V gene: TRBV6-2/TRBV6-3
CDR3 protein: CASSLRGRVDNQPQHF

J gene: TRBJ1-1
V gene: TRBV11-3
CDR3 protein: CASSSDYRGRNTEAFF

J gene: TRBJ1-1
V gene: TRBV6-4
CDR3 protein: CASSEDSASNTEAFF

J gene: TRBJ1-1
V gene: TRBV5-1
CDR3 protein: CASSLQLTNTEAFF

J gene: TRBJ1-1
V gene: TRBV2
CDR3 protein: CASSEQGARTEAFF

J gene: TRBJ1-1
V gene: TRBV19
CDR3 protein: CASSPPPRGTGTEAFF

J gene: TRBJ2-7
V gene: TRBV18
CDR3 protein: CASSPALAGGASSEQYF

J gene: TRBJ2-1
V gene: TRBV24-1
CDR3 protein: CATSDRSGSFYNEQFF

J gene: TRBJ2-7
V gene: TRBV11-2
CDR3 protein: CASQKPGTLYEQYF

J gene: TRBJ1-2
V gene: TRBV6-1
CDR3 protein: CASSEEQGGYGYTF

J gene: TRBJ1-2
V gene: TRBV20-1
CDR3 protein: CSAKGGYGYTF

J gene: TRBJ2-2
V gene: TRBV11-2
CDR3 protein: CAWGFRDRGKGELFF

J gene: TRBJ2-1
V gene: TRBV28
CDR3 protein: CASSFPLAGGSYNEQFF

J gene: TRBJ2-2
V gene: TRBV5-3
CDR3 protein: CATRNTGTSGIITGELFF

J gene: TRBJ2-2
V gene: TRBV11-2
CDR3 protein: CASSETGTGAGELFF

J gene: TRBJ2-2
V gene: TRBV28
CDR3 protein: CASRGTGGNGELFF

J gene: TRBJ2-7
V gene: TRBV10-3
CDR3 protein: CAISPQDREEGIEQYF

J gene: TRBJ2-4
V gene: TRBV19
CDR3 protein: CASSLASRGGIQYF

J gene: TRBJ1-1
V gene: TRBV6-2/TRBV6-3
CDR3 protein: CASSPPKDRQRTEAFF

J gene: TRBJ1-1
V gene: TRBV5-8
CDR3 protein: CASSLVRGTLRTRTEAFF

J gene: TRBJ2-7
V gene: TRBV13
CDR3 protein: CASSLGDTTYEQYF

J gene: TRBJ2-1
V gene: TRBV6-2/TRBV6-3
CDR3 protein: CASSFSGSFNEQFF

J gene: TRBJ2-1
V gene: TRBV6-5
CDR3 protein: CATRQDSYNEQFF

J gene: TRBJ1-5
V gene: TRBV5-1
CDR3 protein: CASSWGESPHQPQHF

J gene: TRBJ2-3
V gene: TRBV6-5
CDR3 protein: CASRSFGEADTQYF

J gene: TRBJ1-4
V gene: TRBV9
CDR3 protein: CASSKATGPLSEKLFF

J gene: TRBJ2-1
V gene: TRBV25-1
CDR3 protein: CASSSYNEQFF

J gene: TRBJ1-2
V gene: TRBV5-1
CDR3 protein: CASSLIGQKNYGYTF

J gene: TRBJ2-3
V gene: TRBV30
CDR3 protein: CAWSVGLAGDDTQYF

J gene: TRBJ1-3
V gene: TRBV30
CDR3 protein: CAWSGHLRDRGSGNTIYF

J gene: TRBJ2-7
V gene: TRBV19
CDR3 protein: CASSLGGLNRYEQYF

J gene: TRBJ2-7
V gene: TRBV10-3
CDR3 protein: CAISESTGQGGGEQYF

J gene: TRBJ1-2
V gene: TRBV5-6
CDR3 protein: CASSLDLDSYSYTF

J gene: TRBJ2-7
V gene: TRBV18
CDR3 protein: CASSEDRVSEQYF

J gene: TRBJ2-1
V gene: TRBV19
CDR3 protein: CASSIGSSYNEQFF

J gene: TRBJ2-2
V gene: TRBV30
CDR3 protein: CAWSGPRWELFF

J gene: TRBJ2-1
V gene: TRBV7-6
CDR3 protein: CASSQTSGSLNEQFF

J gene: TRBJ1-1
V gene: TRBV4-3
CDR3 protein: CASSQDQVRRTEAFF

J gene: TRBJ1-5
V gene: TRBV9
CDR3 protein: CASSVGTGGGQPQHF